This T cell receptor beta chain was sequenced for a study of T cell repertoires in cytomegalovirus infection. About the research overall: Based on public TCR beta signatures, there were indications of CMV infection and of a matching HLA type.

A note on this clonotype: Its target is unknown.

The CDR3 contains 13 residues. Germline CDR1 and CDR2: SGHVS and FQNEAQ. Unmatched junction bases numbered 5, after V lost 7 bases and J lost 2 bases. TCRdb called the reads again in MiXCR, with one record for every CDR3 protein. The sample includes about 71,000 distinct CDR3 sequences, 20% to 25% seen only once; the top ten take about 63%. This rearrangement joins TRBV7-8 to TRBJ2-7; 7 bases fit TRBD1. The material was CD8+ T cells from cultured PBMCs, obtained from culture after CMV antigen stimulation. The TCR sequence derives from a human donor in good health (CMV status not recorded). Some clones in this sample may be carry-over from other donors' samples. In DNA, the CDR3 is TGTGCCAGCACCGACAGGGTAGCCTACGAGCAGTACTTC. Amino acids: CASTDRVAYEQYF.